The next 8 T cell receptor beta chains were all read from a single sample in a study of cytomegalovirus exposure and HLA in healthy donors. In the PCR, 60 Vbeta and 13 Jbeta primers were used. Using immunoSEQ multiplex PCR, the repertoire was profiled, and TCRdb retains in-frame clones only, with some absent. The sample carries about 170,000 clones, about 75% recorded once. Material: PBMCs. The receptors shown here come from a woman aged 45-65 years in good health and CMV-seropositive.

V and J are TRBV6-5 and TRBJ2-7, with D tentatively TRBD2 (7 bases). V gave up 6 bases and J gave up 2 bases, with 14 bases separating them. Per germline, CDR1 MNHEY and CDR2 SVGAGI. This CDR3 has 14 residues. In nucleotides, the CDR3 is TGTGCCAGCAGCGGGGGGCGATCGACCTACGAGCAGTACGTC. It yields the protein CASSGGRSTYEQYV.

This rearrangement joins TRBV27 to TRBJ1-6, with D unresolved. V lost 0 bases and J 9 bases, leaving 12 bases between the germline ends. Germline CDR1 and CDR2: MNHEY and SMNVEV (reference sequence). The CDR3 has 15 amino acids. The CDR3 is CASSLSSGAGSPLHF. In DNA, the CDR3 is TGTGCCAGCAGTTTATCGTCTGGAGCGGGTTCACCCCTCCACTTT.

The rearrangement joins TRBV5-6 to TRBJ1-4, with D tentatively TRBD1 (5 bases). With 0 bases removed from V and 0 bases from J, the gap between germline ends came to 12 bases. The CDR3 length is 17 residues. CDR1 SGHDT and CDR2 YYEEEE come from the germline V gene. Written as DNA, the CDR3 is TGTGCCAGCAGCTTGGCCGGGGGGGAAGCAACTAATGAAAAACTGTTTTTT. Residues: CASSLAGGEATNEKLFF. The variable domain in full, completed from reference TRBV5-6 and TRBJ1-4, reads DAGVTQSPTHLIKTRGQQVTLRCSPKSGHDTVSWYQQALGQGPQFIFQYYEEEERQRGNFPDRFSGHQFPNYSSELNVNALLLGDSALYLCASSLAGGEATNEKLFFGSGTQLSVL.

Here the CDR3 DNA reads TGTGCCAGCAGTCCGCCAGTGATTCAAGAGACCCAGTACTTC. This translates into CASSPPVIQETQYF. The gene calls are TRBV28 and TRBJ2-5; D remains ambiguous. With 5 bases removed from V and 2 bases from J, the gap between germline ends came to 12 bases. CDR1 is MDHEN, CDR2 SYDVKM, per germline. CDR3 length: 14 amino acids.

The chain uses TRBV29-1 and TRBJ1-2; no clear D gene. Trimming stripped 7 bases from V and 4 bases from J, with 19 bases between. Germline V gene data show CDR1 as SQVTM and CDR2 as ANQGSEA. The CDR3 length is 14 residues. The DNA for the CDR3 is TGCAGCGCCTCACCTAACAGTAAAAGCTATGGCTACACCTTC. Amino acid sequence: CSASPNSKSYGYTF. Variable domain in full (rest from reference TRBV29-1 and TRBJ1-2): SAVISQKPSRDICQRGTSLTIQCQVDSQVTMMFWYRQQPGQSLTLIATANQGSEATYESGFVIDKFPISRPNLTFSTLTVSNMSPEDSSIYLCSASPNSKSYGYTFGSGTRLTVV.

The chain employs TRBV6-5 and TRBJ2-5, with TRBD1 matching over 9 bases. This CDR3 comprises 16 residues. J was trimmed by 3 bases and V by 0 bases; bases with no gene match: 5. The germline V gene encodes CDR1 MNHEY and CDR2 SVGAGI. The CDR3 is CASSYSGQGTEETQYF. As DNA, the CDR3 is TGTGCCAGCAGTTACTCGGGACAGGGAACCGAAGAGACCCAGTACTTC.

This sequence joins TRBV2 and TRBJ1-3; D call uncertain. Trimming left V 7 bases short and J 0 bases short, with 10 bases between. The CDR3 runs to 14 residues. Germline loops: CDR1 SNHLY, CDR2 FYNNEI. The CDR3 protein is CASNPGDSGNTIYF. The CDR3 coding sequence is TGTGCCAGCAATCCCGGGGACTCTGGAAACACCATATATTTT.

This chain uses TRBV19 with TRBJ2-3; D gene ambiguous. This CDR3 has 14 residues. CDR1 is LNHDA, CDR2 SQIVND, per germline (reference sequence). The V end was cut by 7 bases, the J end by 3 bases, with 14 bases between. For the CDR3, the DNA is TGTGCCAGTAATCCTAGTAGTTGGACAGATACGCAGTATTTT. Amino acid sequence: CASNPSSWTDTQYF.